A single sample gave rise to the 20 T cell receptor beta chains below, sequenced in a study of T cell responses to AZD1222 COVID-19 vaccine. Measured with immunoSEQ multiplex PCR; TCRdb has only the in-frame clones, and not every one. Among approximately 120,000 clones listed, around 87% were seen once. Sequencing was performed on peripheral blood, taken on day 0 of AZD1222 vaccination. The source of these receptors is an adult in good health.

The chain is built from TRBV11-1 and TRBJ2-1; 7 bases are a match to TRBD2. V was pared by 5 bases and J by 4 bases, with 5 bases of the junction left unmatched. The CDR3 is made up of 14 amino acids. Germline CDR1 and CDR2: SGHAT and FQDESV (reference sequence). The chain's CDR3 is CASSPGEGYNEQFF. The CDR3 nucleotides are TGTGCCAGCAGCCCGGGGGAGGGGTACAATGAGCAGTTCTTC. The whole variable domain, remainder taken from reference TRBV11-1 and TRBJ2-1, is EAEVAQSPRYKITEKSQAVAFWCDPISGHATLYWYRQILGQGPELLVQFQDESVVDDSQLPKDRFSAERLKGVDSTLKIQPAELGDSAMYLCASSPGEGYNEQFFGPGTRLTVL.

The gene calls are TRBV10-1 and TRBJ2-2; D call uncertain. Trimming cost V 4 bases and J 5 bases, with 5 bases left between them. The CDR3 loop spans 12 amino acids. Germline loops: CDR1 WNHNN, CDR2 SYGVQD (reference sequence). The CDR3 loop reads CASSGQTGELFF. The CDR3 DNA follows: TGCGCCAGCAGTGGCCAAACCGGGGAGCTGTTTTTT.

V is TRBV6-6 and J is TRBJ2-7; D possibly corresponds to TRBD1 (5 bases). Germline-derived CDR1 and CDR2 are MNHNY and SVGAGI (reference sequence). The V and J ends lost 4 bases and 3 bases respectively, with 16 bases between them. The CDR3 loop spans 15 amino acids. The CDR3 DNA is TGTGCCAGCAGTTTCTACCAGGGAAGGGGCTACGAGCAGTACTTC. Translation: CASSFYQGRGYEQYF.

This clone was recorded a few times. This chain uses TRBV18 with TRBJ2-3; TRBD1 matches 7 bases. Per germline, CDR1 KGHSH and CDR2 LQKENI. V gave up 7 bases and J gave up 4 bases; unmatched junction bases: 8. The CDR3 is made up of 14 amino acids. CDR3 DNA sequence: TGTGCCAGCTACGAGACAGGGTCCGCAGATACGCAGTATTTT. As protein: CASYETGSADTQYF.

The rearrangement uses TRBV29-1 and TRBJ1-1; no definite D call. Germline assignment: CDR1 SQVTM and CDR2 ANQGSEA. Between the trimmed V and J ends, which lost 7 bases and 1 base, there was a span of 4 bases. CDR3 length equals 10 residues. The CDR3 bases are TGCAGCGGAGCGAACACTGAAGCTTTCTTT. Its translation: CSGANTEAFF.

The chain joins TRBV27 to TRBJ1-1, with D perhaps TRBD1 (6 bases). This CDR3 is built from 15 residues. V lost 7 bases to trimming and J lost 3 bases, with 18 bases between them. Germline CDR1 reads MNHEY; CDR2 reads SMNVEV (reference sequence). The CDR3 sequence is CASTTTTGGHTEAFF. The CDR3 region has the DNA TGTGCCAGCACCACTACGACAGGAGGGCACACTGAAGCTTTCTTT.

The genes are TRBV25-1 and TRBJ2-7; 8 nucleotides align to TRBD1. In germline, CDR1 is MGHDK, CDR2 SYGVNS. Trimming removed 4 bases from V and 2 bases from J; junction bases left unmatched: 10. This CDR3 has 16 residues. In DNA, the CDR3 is TGTGCCAGCAGTGCCTTCCAGGGGGCGAGTGCCTACGAGCAGTACTTC. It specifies CASSAFQGASAYEQYF.

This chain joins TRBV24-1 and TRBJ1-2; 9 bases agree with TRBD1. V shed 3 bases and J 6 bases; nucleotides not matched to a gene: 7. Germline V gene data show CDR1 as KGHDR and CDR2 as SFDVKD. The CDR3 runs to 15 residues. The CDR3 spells CATSDQDRGKDGYTF. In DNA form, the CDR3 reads TGTGCCACCAGTGATCAGGACAGGGGTAAGGATGGCTACACCTTC.

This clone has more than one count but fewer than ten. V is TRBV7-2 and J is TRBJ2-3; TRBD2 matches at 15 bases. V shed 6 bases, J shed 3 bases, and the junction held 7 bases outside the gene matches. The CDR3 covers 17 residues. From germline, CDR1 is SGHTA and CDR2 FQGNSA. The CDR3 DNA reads TGTGCCAGCAGTCGGACTAGCGGGGGGGGAGATACAGATACGCAGTATTTT. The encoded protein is CASSRTSGGGDTDTQYF.

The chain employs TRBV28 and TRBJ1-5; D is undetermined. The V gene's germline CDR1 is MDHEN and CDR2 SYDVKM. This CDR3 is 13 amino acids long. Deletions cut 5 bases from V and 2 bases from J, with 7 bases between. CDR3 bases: TGTGCCAGCAGTAAAGGAGGCAATCAGCCCCAGCATTTT. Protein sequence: CASSKGGNQPQHF.

DNA for the CDR3: TGTGCCACCAACCCCTGGGGCTGCCAAGAGACCCAGTACTTC. Translated, it gives CATNPWGCQETQYF. V usage is TRBV24-1 and J usage is TRBJ2-5; maybe TRBD1 (5 bases). The CDR3 totals 14 residues. The V end was cut by 8 bases, the J end by 1 base, with 13 bases between. The germline V gene encodes CDR1 KGHDR and CDR2 SFDVKD.

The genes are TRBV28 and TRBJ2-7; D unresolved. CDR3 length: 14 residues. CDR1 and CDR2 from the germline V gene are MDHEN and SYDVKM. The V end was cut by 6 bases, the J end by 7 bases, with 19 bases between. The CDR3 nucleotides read TGTGCCAGCAGCCGAACTCAAGAACCTCGGGAGCAGTACTTC. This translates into CASSRTQEPREQYF.

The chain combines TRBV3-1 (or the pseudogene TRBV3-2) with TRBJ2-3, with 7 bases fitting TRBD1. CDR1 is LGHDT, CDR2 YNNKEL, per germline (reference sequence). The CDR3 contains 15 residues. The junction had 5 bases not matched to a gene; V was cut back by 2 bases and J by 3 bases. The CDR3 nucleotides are TGTGCCAGCAGCCAAAGATTGACAGGGACAGATACGCAGTATTTT. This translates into CASSQRLTGTDTQYF.

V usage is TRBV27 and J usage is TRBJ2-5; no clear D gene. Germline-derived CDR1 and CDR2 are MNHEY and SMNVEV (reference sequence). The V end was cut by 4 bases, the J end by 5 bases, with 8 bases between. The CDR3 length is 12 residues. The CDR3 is CASSSNPETQYF. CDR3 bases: TGTGCCAGCAGTTCCAATCCGGAGACCCAGTACTTC.

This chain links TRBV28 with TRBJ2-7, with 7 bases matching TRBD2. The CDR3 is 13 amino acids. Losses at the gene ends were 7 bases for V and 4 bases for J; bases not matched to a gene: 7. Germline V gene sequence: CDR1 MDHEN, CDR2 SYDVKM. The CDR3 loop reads CASTRSGGYEQYF. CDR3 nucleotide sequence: TGTGCCAGCACCCGATCGGGGGGTTACGAGCAGTACTTC. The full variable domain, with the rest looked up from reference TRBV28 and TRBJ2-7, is DVKVTQSSRYLVKRTGEKVFLECVQDMDHENMFWYRQDPGLGLRLIYFSYDVKMKEKGDIPEGYSVSREKKERFSLILESASTNQTSMYLCASTRSGGYEQYFGPGTRLTVT.

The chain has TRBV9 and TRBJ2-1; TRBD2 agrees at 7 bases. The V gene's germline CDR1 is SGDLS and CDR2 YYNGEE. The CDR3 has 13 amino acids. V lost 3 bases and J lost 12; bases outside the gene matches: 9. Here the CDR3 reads CASSASWSGGQFF. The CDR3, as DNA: TGTGCCAGCAGCGCCTCGTGGTCGGGGGGGCAGTTCTTC. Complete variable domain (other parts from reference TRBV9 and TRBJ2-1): DSGVTQTPKHLITATGQRVTLRCSPRSGDLSVYWYQQSLDQGLQFLIQYYNGEERAKGNILERFSAQQFPDLHSELNLSSLELGDSALYFCASSASWSGGQFFGPGTRLTVL.

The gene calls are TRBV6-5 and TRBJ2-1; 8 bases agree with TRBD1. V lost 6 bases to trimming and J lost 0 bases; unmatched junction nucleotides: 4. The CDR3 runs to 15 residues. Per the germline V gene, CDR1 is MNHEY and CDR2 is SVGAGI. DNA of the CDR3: TGTGCCAGCAGCAGGACAGGGAGCTCCTACAATGAGCAGTTCTTC. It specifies CASSRTGSSYNEQFF.

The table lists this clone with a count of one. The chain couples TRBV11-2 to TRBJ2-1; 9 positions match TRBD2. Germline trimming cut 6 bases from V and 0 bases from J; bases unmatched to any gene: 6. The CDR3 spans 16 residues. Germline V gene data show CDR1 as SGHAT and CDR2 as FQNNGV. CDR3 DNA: TGTGCCAGCAGACTAAGCGGGAGGCGCTCCTACAATGAGCAGTTCTTC. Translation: CASRLSGRRSYNEQFF. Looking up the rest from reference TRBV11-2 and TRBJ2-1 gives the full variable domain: EAGVAQSPRYKIIEKRQSVAFWCNPISGHATLYWYQQILGQGPKLLIQFQNNGVVDDSQLPKDRFSAERLKGVDSTLKIQPAKLEDSAVYLCASRLSGRRSYNEQFFGPGTRLTVL.

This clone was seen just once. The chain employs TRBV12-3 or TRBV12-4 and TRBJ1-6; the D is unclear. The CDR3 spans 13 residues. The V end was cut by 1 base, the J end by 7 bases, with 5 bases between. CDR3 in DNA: TGTGCCAGCAGTTTAGGTCAGAATTCACCCCTCCACTTT. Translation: CASSLGQNSPLHF.

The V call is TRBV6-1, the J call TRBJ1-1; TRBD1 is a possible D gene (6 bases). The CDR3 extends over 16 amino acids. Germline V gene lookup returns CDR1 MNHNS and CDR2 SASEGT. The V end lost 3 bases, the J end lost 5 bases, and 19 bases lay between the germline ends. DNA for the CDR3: TGTGCCAGCAGTGACCGTTCCCCAGGGGCGATGACTGAAGCTTTCTTT. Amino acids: CASSDRSPGAMTEAFF.